The 18 T cell receptor beta chains below all came from one sample that was sequenced in a study of cytomegalovirus exposure and HLA in healthy donors. Vbeta (60) and Jbeta (13) primers were used in the PCR. Profiling relied on immunoSEQ multiplex PCR, and the TCRdb table lists in-frame clones only, not all of them. The sample lists about 150,000 clones; around 79% were seen once. Sequencing input: PBMCs. All receptors come from a woman between 35 and 50 years old in good health and CMV-seronegative.

The chain joins TRBV5-1 to TRBJ2-6, with D possibly being TRBD1 (5 bases). V lost 5 bases and J lost 0, with 6 bases in between. CDR3 length equals 14 residues. Germline CDR1 SGHRS, CDR2 YFSETQ. CDR3 region: CASRTVSGANVLTF. For the CDR3, the DNA is TGCGCCAGCAGGACAGTCTCTGGGGCCAACGTCCTGACTTTC.

This clone was detected only once. The genes are TRBV28 and TRBJ2-1, with D maybe TRBD1 (5 bases). Germline V lookup: CDR1 MDHEN, CDR2 SYDVKM. The CDR3 sequence is 13 residues long. Trimming took 2 bases from V and 5 from J, leaving 7 bases between them. The CDR3, as DNA: TGTGCCAGCAGTTTAGGGGCCAACAATGAGCAGTTCTTC. Protein: CASSLGANNEQFF.

This chain uses TRBV11-2 with TRBJ2-7, with TRBD1 matching 9 bases. The CDR3 has 14 residues. Germline V CDR1 and CDR2: SGHAT, FQNNGV. The junction had 9 bases not matched to a gene; V was cut back by 6 bases and J by 6 bases. The CDR3 loop is CASRDRGARFEQYF. The CDR3 nucleotides read TGTGCCAGCAGGGACAGGGGAGCTAGGTTCGAGCAGTACTTC. The whole variable domain, remainder taken from reference TRBV11-2 and TRBJ2-7, is EAGVAQSPRYKIIEKRQSVAFWCNPISGHATLYWYQQILGQGPKLLIQFQNNGVVDDSQLPKDRFSAERLKGVDSTLKIQPAKLEDSAVYLCASRDRGARFEQYFGPGTRLTVT.

This clone was seen a single time. The V call is TRBV28, the J call TRBJ2-7, with D tentatively TRBD1 (6 bases). The CDR3 consists of 17 residues. The germline V gene has CDR1 MDHEN and CDR2 SYDVKM. V dropped 0 bases and J dropped 6 bases, with 21 bases sitting between them. In nucleotides, the CDR3 is TGTGCCAGCAGTTTATGCACAGGGCAGCGATTTGTTTGCGAGCAGTACTTC. Protein: CASSLCTGQRFVCEQYF.

This chain connects TRBV15 to TRBJ2-7; D might be TRBD2 (6 bases). Per the germline V gene, CDR1 is LNHNV and CDR2 is YYDKDF (reference sequence). This CDR3 is built from 15 residues. The ends were cut back, 1 base at V and 3 bases at J, with 13 bases in the middle. CDR3 DNA sequence: TGTGCCACCAGCAGAGCTGATACGGGACTCTACGAGCAGTACTTC. Its protein is CATSRADTGLYEQYF.

This sequence joins TRBV6-4 and TRBJ2-1, with unresolved D. This CDR3 comprises 16 residues. V was trimmed by 0 bases and J by 0 bases, leaving 9 bases between them. Germline CDR1 and CDR2: MRHNA and SNTAGT. The CDR3 nucleotides are TGTGCCAGCAGTGACTCGCACACACGCTCCTACAATGAGCAGTTCTTC. This codes for CASSDSHTRSYNEQFF.

The chain employs TRBV2 and TRBJ1-6; 7 bases are a match to TRBD1. This CDR3 comprises 16 residues. Germline loops: CDR1 SNHLY, CDR2 FYNNEI. With 8 bases clipped from V and 6 bases from J, the junction kept 13 bases outside the gene matches. For the CDR3, the DNA is TGTGCCAGCTCCGGAGACAGGGTTTTATTTAATTCACCCCTCCACTTT. This codes for CASSGDRVLFNSPLHF.

CDR3 DNA: TGCGCCAGCAGCTTGGCCCCTCCCTCGCGGGAGACCCAGTACTTC. It specifies CASSLAPPSRETQYF. The genes are TRBV5-1 and TRBJ2-5; D is undetermined. Trimming cost V 0 bases and J 5 bases, with 14 bases left between them. In germline, CDR1 is SGHRS, CDR2 YFSETQ. This CDR3 is built from 15 residues.

J is TRBJ2-7 and V is TRBV6-5; possible D gene TRBD1, 5 bases. The germline gives CDR1 MNHEY, CDR2 SVGAGI. The CDR3 is 14 residues long. V lost 7 bases to trimming and J lost 1 base, with 14 bases between them. The CDR3 DNA sequence: TGTGCCAGCACCGACAGCCGTTTTTCCTACGAGCAGTACTTC. It codes for CASTDSRFSYEQYF.

The V and J genes are TRBV27 and TRBJ1-3; unclear D gene. The length of the CDR3 is 16 residues. CDR1 is MNHEY and CDR2 is SMNVEV in the germline V gene (reference sequence). V lost 6 bases, J lost 1 base, and 16 bases lay in between. The chain's CDR3 is CASSMIPGFSGNTIYF. CDR3 DNA: TGTGCCAGCAGCATGATCCCGGGATTTTCTGGAAACACCATATATTTT.

J is TRBJ2-7 and V is TRBV7-2, with D possibly TRBD2 on 6 matching bases. V was trimmed by 8 bases and J by 3 bases, leaving 23 bases between them. This CDR3 region has 16 residues. Per germline, CDR1 SGHTA and CDR2 FQGNSA. CDR3 amino acids: CASSAYGGNTHYEQYF. Here the CDR3 DNA reads TGTGCCAGCTCAGCTTACGGAGGGAACACACACTACGAGCAGTACTTC.

Concerning this clone: Within the sample, other DNA sequences also encode this same CDR3. The V call is TRBV18, the J call TRBJ1-5; D not certain. Trimming cost V 2 bases and J 4 bases, with 6 bases left between them. CDR3 length: 13 amino acids. Germline V lookup: CDR1 KGHSH, CDR2 LQKENI. CDR3 nucleotide sequence: TGTGCCAGCTCACCATCGGGGAATCAGCCCCAGCATTTT. Translating gives CASSPSGNQPQHF.

The gene calls are TRBV5-1 and TRBJ1-1, with 7 bases lining up with TRBD1. This CDR3 has 14 amino acids. The germline gives CDR1 SGHRS, CDR2 YFSETQ. Losses at the gene ends were 4 bases for V and 4 bases for J; bases not matched to a gene: 7. The CDR3 protein is CASSSSTGSTEAFF. CDR3 nucleotides: TGCGCCAGCAGCAGCTCGACAGGGAGCACTGAAGCTTTCTTT.

DNA of the CDR3: TGTGCCAGCAGTAACGGACAGGGCGTCAATCAGCCCCAGCATTTT. Encoded protein: CASSNGQGVNQPQHF. The rearrangement uses TRBV7-9 and TRBJ1-5, with 8 bases aligning to TRBD1. Germline CDR1 reads SEHNR; CDR2 reads FQNEAQ (reference sequence). This CDR3 is 15 amino acids long. The junction had 7 bases not matched to a gene; V was cut back by 6 bases and J by 3 bases.

The chain has TRBV28 and TRBJ1-3, with a possible D match to TRBD1 (5 bases). The CDR3 runs to 15 residues. V was cut by 2 bases and J by 4 bases, with 12 bases left in between. Germline CDR1 reads MDHEN; CDR2 reads SYDVKM. The CDR3 DNA is TGTGCCAGCAGTTTAGCACAGGCGGGGGGAAACACCATATATTTT. Protein sequence: CASSLAQAGGNTIYF.

The J gene is TRBJ1-1, the V gene TRBV10-3; tentatively, D is TRBD1 (5 bases). V was trimmed by 4 bases and J by 3 bases, leaving 18 bases between them. The CDR3 is 16 residues long. Germline V lookup: CDR1 ENHRY, CDR2 SYGVKD. CDR3 amino acids: CAISGTWWDSDTEAFF. For the CDR3, the DNA is TGTGCCATCAGTGGGACCTGGTGGGACTCGGACACTGAAGCTTTCTTT.

This chain joins TRBV2 and TRBJ1-1, with a weak D call TRBD1 (6 bases). Germline loops: CDR1 SNHLY, CDR2 FYNNEI. The V gene lost 7 bases and the J gene lost 0 bases, with 9 bases spanning the gap. The CDR3 is 13 amino acids. The CDR3 DNA is TGTGCCAGCACAGGGGAAGTGAACACTGAAGCTTTCTTT. This encodes CASTGEVNTEAFF.

The gene calls are TRBV6-6 and TRBJ1-2; the D is unclear. Germline values: CDR1 MNHNY, CDR2 SVGAGI (reference sequence). Trimming removed 5 bases at V and 7 bases at J, with 14 bases between. The CDR3 covers 13 residues. The CDR3 loop reads CASSDPGRGGYTF. The CDR3 region has the DNA TGTGCCAGCAGTGACCCCGGACGGGGTGGCTACACCTTC.